This T cell receptor beta chain was identified in a study of T cell responses to AZD1222 COVID-19 vaccine. Study results and caveats: Donors were largely white British and mainly female; clonal diversity was possibly underestimated.

Sequencing was performed with immunoSEQ multiplex PCR; in TCRdb, only in-frame clones are kept and a portion is missing. Here the sample spans over 65,000 clones, 86% being singletons. This clone showed up just a few times. Its antigen is still unknown. The starting material was peripheral blood, obtained on day 0 of AZD1222 vaccination. The receptor's source is an adult in good health.

CDR3 sequence (DNA): TGCGCCAGCAGCAGAGGAACCACCGGGGAGCTGTTTTTT. It encodes CASSRGTTGELFF. The chain recombines TRBV5-1 with TRBJ2-2; D gene ambiguous. There are 13 residues in the CDR3. Trimming removed 4 bases at V and 4 bases at J, with 8 bases between. Germline-derived CDR1 and CDR2 are SGHRS and YFSETQ.